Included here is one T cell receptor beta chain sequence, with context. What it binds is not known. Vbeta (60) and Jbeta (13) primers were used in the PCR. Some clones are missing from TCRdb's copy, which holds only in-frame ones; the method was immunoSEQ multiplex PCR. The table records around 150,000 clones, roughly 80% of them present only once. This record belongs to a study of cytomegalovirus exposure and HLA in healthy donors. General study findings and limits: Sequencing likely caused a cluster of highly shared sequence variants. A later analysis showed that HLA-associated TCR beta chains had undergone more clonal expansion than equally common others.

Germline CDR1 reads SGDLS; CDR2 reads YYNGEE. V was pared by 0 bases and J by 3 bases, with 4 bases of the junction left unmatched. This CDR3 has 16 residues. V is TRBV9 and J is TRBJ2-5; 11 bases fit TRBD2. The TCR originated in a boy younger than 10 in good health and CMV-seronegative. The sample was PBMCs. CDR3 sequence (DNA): TGTGCCAGCAGCGTAGAGGCGACTAGCGGGAAAGAGACCCAGTACTTC. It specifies CASSVEATSGKETQYF.